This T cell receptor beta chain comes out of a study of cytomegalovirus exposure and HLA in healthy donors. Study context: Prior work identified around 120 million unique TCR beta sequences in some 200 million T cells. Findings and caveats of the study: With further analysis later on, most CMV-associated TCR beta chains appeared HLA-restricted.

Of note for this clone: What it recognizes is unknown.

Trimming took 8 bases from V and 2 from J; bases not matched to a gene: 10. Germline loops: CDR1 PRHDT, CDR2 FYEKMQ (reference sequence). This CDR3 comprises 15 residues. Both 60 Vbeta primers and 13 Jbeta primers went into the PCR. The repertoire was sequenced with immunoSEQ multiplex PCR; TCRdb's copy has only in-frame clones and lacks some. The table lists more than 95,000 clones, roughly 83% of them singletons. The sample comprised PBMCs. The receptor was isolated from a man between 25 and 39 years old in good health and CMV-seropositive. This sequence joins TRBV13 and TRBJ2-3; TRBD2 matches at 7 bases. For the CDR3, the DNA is TGTGCCAGCTTTAGTAAGGCGGGGGACACAGATACGCAGTATTTT. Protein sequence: CASFSKAGDTDTQYF.